This paragraph reports one TCR beta chain. From the PCR reads, TCRdb called clonotypes with MiXCR, one entry per CDR3 protein. Here the sample spans 14,000 or so distinct CDR3 sequences, roughly 40% being singletons. These data are taken from a study of CD4 and CD8 cells across lung adenocarcinoma regions. The patients had localized lung adenocarcinoma, a non-small cell subtype. Sequenced input: CD4+ T cells from the center of a lung tumor. The TCR was taken from a male donor with lung adenocarcinoma. The CD4 and CD8 labels of this study may be unreliable.

The CDR3 region has the DNA TGTGCCAGCAGTTTACGGGGTCCGCGCGAGCAGTACTTC. Its protein product is CASSLRGPREQYF. The chain carries TRBV27 and TRBJ2-1; weak D call: TRBD2 (5 bases). The end of the DNA aligns better with TRBJ2-7, so the J call may be wrong. The CDR3 has 13 residues. From germline, CDR1 is MNHEY and CDR2 SMNVEV (reference sequence).